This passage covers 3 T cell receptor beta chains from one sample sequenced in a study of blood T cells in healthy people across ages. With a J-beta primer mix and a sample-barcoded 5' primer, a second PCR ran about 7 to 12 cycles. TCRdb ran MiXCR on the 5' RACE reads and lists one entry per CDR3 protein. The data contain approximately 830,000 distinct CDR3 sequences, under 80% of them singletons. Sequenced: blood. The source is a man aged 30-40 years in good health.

CDR3 sequence reads: CSARDPGQGNNYGYTF. The CDR3 coding sequence is TGCAGTGCTAGAGACCCTGGACAGGGAAATAACTATGGCTACACCTTC. V and J are TRBV20-1 and TRBJ1-2; 8 nucleotides align to TRBD1. Germline trimming cut 0 bases from V and 1 base from J; bases unmatched to any gene: 7. There are 16 residues in the CDR3. The germline CDR1 and CDR2 sequences are DFQATT and SNEGSKA (reference sequence).

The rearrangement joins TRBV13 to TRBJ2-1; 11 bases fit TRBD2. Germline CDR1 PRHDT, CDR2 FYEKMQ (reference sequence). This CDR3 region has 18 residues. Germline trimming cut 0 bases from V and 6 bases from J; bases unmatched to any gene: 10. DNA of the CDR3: TGTGCCAGCAGCTTAGGACACGACCCTAGCGGGGGGCCCAATGAGCAGTTCTTC. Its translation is CASSLGHDPSGGPNEQFF. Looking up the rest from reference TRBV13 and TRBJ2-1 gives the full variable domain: AAGVIQSPRHLIKEKRETATLKCYPIPRHDTVYWYQQGPGQDPQFLISFYEKMQSDKGSIPDRFSAQQFSDYHSELNMSSLELGDSALYFCASSLGHDPSGGPNEQFFGPGTRLTVL.

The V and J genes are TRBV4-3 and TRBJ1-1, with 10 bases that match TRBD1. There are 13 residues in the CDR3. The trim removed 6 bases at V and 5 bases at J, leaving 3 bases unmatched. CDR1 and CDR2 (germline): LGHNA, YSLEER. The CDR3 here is CASSQGQGTEAFF. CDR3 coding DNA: TGCGCCAGCAGTCAGGGACAGGGGACTGAAGCTTTCTTT.